This TCR beta chain originates from a study of T cell repertoires in cytomegalovirus infection. Study as a whole: Carrying CMV and the relevant HLA type showed in public TCR beta signatures. Study-level findings and limits: Identification of carriers of CMV plus the relevant HLA was achieved through cumulative public TCR beta family frequency. CMV-specific TCR beta clonotypes restricted by HLA-C were the ones dominating the ex vivo response.

TCRdb fed the reads into MiXCR, producing one record per CDR3 protein. The sample lists over 250,000 distinct CDR3 sequences; roughly 24% were seen once. Many counts were recorded for this clonotype. Its target is not known. V lost 7 bases, J lost 3 bases, and 9 bases lay in between. CDR3 length: 11 amino acids. Germline loops: CDR1 GTSNPN, CDR2 SVGIG (reference sequence). J is TRBJ1-2 and V is TRBV30, with TRBD1 as a possible D gene (5 bases). The receptor comes from a human donor in good health (CMV status not recorded). Some clones in this sample may be carry-over from other donors' samples. Sequences were obtained from PBMCs. The CDR3 DNA is TGTGCCTCACAGGTGGACTATGGCTACACCTTC. This codes for CASQVDYGYTF.